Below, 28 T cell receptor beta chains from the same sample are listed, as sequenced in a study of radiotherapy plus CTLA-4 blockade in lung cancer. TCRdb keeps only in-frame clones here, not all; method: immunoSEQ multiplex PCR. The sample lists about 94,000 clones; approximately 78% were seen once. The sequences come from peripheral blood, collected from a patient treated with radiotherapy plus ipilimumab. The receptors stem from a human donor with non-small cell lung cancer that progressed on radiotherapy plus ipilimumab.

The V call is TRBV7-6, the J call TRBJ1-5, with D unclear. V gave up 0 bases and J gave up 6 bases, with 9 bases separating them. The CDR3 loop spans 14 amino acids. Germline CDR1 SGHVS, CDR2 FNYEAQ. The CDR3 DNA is TGTGCCAGCAGCTTAGCGTGGGGTGGTCAGCCCCAGCATTTT. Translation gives CASSLAWGGQPQHF.

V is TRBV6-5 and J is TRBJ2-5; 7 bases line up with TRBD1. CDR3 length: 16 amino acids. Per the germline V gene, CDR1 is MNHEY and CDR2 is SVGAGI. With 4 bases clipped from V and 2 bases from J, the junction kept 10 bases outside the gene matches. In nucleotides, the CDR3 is TGTGCCAGCAGTTTCAGCAGGGGGATTAGACAAGAGACCCAGTACTTC. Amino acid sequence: CASSFSRGIRQETQYF.

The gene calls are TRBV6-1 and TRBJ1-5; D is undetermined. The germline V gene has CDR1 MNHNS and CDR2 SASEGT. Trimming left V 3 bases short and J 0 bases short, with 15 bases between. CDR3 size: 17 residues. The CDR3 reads CASSEVSRVYSNQPQHF. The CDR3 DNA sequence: TGTGCCAGCAGTGAGGTCAGTAGGGTTTATAGCAATCAGCCCCAGCATTTT.

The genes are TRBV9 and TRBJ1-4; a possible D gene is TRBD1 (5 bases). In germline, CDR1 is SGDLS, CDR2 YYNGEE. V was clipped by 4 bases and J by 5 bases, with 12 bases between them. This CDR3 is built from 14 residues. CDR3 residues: CASSPSWGNEKLFF. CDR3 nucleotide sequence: TGTGCCAGCAGCCCGTCCTGGGGGAATGAAAAACTGTTTTTT.

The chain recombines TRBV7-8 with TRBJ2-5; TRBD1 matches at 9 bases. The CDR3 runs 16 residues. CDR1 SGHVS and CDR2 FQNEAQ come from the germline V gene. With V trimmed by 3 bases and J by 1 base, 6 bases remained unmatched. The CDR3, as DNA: TGTGCCAGCAGCTTTTGGGTGACAGGGGGCCAAGAGACCCAGTACTTC. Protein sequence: CASSFWVTGGQETQYF.

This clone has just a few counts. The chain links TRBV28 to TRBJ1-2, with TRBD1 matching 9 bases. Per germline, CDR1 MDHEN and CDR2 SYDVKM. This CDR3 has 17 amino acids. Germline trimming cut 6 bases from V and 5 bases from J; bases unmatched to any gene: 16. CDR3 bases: TGTGCCAGCAGCCCGTGGACAGGGGAAGAACCGGCTTATGGCTACACCTTC. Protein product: CASSPWTGEEPAYGYTF.

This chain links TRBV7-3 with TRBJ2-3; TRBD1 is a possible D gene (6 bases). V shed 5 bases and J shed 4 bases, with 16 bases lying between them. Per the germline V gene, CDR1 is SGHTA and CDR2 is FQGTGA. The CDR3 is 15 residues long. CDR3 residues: CASSPRGSDADTQYF. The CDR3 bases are TGTGCCAGCAGCCCGAGGGGGAGTGACGCAGATACGCAGTATTTT.

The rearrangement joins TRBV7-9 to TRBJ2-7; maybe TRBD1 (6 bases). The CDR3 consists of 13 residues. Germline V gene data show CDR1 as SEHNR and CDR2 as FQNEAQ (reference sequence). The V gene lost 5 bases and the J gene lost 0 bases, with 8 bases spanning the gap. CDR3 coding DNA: TGTGCCAGCAGCGGGACATCCTCCTACGAGCAGTACGTC. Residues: CASSGTSSYEQYV.

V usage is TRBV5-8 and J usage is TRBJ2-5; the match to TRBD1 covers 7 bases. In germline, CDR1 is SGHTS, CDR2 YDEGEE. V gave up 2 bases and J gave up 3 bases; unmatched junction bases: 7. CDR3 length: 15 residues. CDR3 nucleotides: TGTGCCAGCAGCTTAACCTCAGACAGGGAAGAGACCCAGTACTTC. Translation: CASSLTSDREETQYF.

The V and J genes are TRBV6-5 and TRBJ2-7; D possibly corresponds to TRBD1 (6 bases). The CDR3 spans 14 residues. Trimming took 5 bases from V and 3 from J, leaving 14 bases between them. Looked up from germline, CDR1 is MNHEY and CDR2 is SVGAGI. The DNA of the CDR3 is TGTGCCAGCAGTAAACAACAGGGAAACTACGAGCAGTACTTC. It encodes CASSKQQGNYEQYF.

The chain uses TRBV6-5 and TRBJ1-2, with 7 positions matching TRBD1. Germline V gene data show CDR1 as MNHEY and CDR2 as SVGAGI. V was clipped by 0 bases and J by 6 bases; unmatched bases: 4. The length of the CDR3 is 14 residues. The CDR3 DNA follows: TGTGCCAGCAGTTACTCGCAGGGGACAGATGGCTACACCTTC. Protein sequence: CASSYSQGTDGYTF.

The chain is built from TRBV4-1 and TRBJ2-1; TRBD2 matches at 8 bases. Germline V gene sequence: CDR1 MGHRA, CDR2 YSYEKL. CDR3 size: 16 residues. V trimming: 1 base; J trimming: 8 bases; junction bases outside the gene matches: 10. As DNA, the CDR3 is TGCGCCAGCAGCCAAGGGGCGGGAGGTTATACGGATGAGCAGTTCTTC. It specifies CASSQGAGGYTDEQFF.

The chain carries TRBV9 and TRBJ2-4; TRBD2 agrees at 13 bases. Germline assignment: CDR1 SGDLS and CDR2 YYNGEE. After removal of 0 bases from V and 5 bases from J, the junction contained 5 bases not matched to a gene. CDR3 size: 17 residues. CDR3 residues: CASSVGLAGGSENIQYF. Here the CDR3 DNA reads TGTGCCAGCAGCGTAGGACTAGCGGGAGGTAGCGAAAACATTCAGTACTTC.

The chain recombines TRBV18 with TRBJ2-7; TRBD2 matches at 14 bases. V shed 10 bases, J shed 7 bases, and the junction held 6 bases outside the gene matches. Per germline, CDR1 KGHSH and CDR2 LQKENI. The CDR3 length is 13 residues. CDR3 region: CATMGLAGEEQYV. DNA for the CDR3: TGTGCCACGATGGGACTAGCGGGAGAGGAGCAGTACGTC.

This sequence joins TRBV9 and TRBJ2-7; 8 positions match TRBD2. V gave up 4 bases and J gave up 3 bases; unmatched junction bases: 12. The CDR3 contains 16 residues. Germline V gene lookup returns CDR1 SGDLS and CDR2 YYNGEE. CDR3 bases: TGTGCCAGCAGCCCCTCAAGCGGGGGAACTCTCTACGAGCAGTACTTC. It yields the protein CASSPSSGGTLYEQYF.

The DNA of the CDR3 is TGCGCCAGCAGTCTCTTACAGGGCACTAATGAAAAACTGTTTTTT. Translated: CASSLLQGTNEKLFF. This rearrangement joins TRBV5-1 to TRBJ1-4; tentative D call: TRBD1 (6 bases). The CDR3 is 15 residues long. V dropped 5 bases and J dropped 2 bases, with 13 bases sitting between them. CDR1 is SGHRS, CDR2 YFSETQ, per germline.

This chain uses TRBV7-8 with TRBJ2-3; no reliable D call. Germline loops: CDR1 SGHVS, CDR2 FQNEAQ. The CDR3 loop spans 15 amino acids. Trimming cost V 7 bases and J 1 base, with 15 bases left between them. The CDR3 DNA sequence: TGTGCCAGCACCCAGCCTCTCGCGGGCACAGATACGCAGTATTTT. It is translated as CASTQPLAGTDTQYF. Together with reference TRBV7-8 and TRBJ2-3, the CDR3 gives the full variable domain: GAGVSQSPRYKVAKRGQDVALRCDPISGHVSLFWYQQALGQGPEFLTYFQNEAQLDKSGLPSDRFFAERPEGSVSTLKIQRTQQEDSAVYLCASTQPLAGTDTQYFGPGTRLTVL.

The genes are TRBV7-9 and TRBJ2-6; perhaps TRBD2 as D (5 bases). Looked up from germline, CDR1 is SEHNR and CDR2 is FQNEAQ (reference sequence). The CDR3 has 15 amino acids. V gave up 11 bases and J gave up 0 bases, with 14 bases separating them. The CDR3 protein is CALGSGSSGANVLTF. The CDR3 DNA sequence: TGTGCCTTAGGGTCGGGGAGCTCTGGGGCCAACGTCCTGACTTTC.

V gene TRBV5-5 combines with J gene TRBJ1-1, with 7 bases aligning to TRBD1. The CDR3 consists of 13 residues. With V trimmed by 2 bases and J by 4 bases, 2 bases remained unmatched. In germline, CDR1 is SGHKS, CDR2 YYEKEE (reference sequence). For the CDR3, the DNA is TGTGCCAGCAGCTTTCAGGGGGGCACTGAAGCTTTCTTT. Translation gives CASSFQGGTEAFF. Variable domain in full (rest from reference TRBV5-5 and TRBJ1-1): DAGVTQSPTHLIKTRGQQVTLRCSPISGHKSVSWYQQVLGQGPQFIFQYYEKEERGRGNFPDRFSARQFPNYSSELNVNALLLGDSALYLCASSFQGGTEAFFGQGTRLTVV.

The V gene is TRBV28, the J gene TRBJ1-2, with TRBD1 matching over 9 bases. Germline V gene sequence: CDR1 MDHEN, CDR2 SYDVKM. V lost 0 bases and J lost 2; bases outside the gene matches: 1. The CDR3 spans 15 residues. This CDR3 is CASSLWGTGNYGYTF. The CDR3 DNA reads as TGTGCCAGCAGTTTATGGGGGACAGGGAACTATGGCTACACCTTC.

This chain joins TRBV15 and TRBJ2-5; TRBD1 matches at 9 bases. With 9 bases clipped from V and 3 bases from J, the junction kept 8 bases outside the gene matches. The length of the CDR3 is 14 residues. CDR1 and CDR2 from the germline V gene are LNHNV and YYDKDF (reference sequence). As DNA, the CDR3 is TGTGCCACTACGAGGGACAGGGTTGAAGAGACCCAGTACTTC. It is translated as CATTRDRVEETQYF.

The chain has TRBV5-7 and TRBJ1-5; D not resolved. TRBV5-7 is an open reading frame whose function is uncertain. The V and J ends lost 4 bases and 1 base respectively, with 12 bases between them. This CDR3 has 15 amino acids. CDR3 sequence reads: CASSGGSRSNQPQHF. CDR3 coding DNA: TGTGCCAGCAGCGGAGGGAGTCGGAGCAATCAGCCCCAGCATTTT.

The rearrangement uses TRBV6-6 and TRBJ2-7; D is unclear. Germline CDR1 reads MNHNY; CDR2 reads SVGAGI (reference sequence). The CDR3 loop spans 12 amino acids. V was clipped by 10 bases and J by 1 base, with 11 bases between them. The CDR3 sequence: CATHGGSYEQYF. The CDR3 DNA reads TGTGCCACCCACGGCGGATCCTACGAGCAGTACTTC.

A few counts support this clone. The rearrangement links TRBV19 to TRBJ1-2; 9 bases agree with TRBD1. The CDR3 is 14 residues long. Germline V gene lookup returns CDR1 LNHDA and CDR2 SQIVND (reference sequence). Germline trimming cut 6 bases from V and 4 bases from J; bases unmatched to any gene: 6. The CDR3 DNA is TGTGCCAGTAGACAGACAGGGGGGAGCTATGGCTACACCTTC. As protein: CASRQTGGSYGYTF.

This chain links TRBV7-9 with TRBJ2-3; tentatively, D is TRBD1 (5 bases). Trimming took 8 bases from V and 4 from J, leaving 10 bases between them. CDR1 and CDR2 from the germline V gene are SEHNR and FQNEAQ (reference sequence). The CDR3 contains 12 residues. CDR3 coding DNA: TGTGCCAGCGGACAATTGCCAGATACGCAGTATTTT. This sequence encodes CASGQLPDTQYF.

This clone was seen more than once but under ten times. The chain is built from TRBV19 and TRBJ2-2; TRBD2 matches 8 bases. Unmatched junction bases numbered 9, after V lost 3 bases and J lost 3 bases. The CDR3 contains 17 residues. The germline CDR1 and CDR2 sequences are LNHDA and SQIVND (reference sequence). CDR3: CASSIGLAGKHTGELFF. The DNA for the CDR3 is TGTGCCAGTAGTATCGGATTAGCGGGAAAACACACCGGGGAGCTGTTTTTT.

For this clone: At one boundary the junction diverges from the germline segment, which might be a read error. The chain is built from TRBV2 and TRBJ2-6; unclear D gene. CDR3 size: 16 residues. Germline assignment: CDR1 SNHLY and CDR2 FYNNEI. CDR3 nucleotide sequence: TGTGCCAGCAGGGAAGACACGGGCCGTGGGGCCAACGTCCTGACTTTC. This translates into CASREDTGRGANVLTF.

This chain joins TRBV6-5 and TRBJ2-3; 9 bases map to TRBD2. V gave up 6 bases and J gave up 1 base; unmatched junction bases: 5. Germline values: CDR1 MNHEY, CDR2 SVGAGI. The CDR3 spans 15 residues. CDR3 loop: CASRSAGGGTDTQYF. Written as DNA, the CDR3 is TGTGCCAGCAGGTCAGCGGGGGGAGGCACAGATACGCAGTATTTT.